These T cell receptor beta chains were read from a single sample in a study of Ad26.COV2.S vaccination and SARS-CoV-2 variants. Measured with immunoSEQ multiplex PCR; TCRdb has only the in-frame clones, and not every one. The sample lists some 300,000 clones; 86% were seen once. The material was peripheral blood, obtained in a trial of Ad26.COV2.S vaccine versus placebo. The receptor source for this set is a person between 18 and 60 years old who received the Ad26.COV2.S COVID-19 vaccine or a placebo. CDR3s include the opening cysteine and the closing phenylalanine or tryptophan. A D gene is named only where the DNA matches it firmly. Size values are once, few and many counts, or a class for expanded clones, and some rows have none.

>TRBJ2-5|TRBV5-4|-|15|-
TGTGCCAGCAGCTTGTTCGGTGTTGGGGAAGAGACCCAGTACTTC
CASSLFGVGEETQYF
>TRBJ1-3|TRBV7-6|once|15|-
TGTGCCAGCAGCTCCCGGAGGGATAGTGGAAACACCATATATTTT
CASSSRRDSGNTIYF
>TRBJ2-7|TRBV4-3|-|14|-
TGCGCCAGCAGCCAAGTAGTAGGACCCTACGAGCAGTACTTC
CASSQVVGPYEQYF
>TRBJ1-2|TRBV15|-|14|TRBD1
TGTGCCACCAGCAGAGAGCAGGGGGCACGAGGCTACACCTTC
CATSREQGARGYTF
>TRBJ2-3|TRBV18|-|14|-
TGTGCCAGCTCACCGGCCCCCCTCGCGGATACGCAGTATTTT
CASSPAPLADTQYF
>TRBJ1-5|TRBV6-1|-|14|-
TGTGCCAGCAGTGAAGGGACAGTCAATCAGCCCCAGCATTTT
CASSEGTVNQPQHF
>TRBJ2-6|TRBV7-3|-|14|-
TGTGCCAGCAGACGCTCCTCTGGGGCCAACGTCCTGACTTTC
CASRRSSGANVLTF
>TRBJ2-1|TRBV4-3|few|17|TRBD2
TGCGCCAGCAGCCAAGGGGGGGGGACTAACCCCTACAATGAGCAGTTCTTC
CASSQGGGTNPYNEQFF
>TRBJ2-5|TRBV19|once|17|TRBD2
TGTGCCAGTAGCATAGGACTAGCGGGGGGGCCTGGAGAGACCCAGTACTTC
CASSIGLAGGPGETQYF
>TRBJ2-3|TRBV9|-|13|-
TGTGCCAGCAGCGACCGGACGGACCTCGCGCAGTATTTT
CASSDRTDLAQYF
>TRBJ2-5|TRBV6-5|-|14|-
TGTGCCAGCAGGCAAAGAGGGAGGCAAGAGACCCAGTACTTC
CASRQRGRQETQYF
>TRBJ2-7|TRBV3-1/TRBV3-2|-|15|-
TGTGCCAGCAGCGAACGATTCCTGAGCTCCTACGAGCAGTACTTC
CASSERFLSSYEQYF
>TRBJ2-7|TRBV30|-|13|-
TGTGCCTGGAGTGTCCAGGGCCCCAACGAGCAGTACTTC
CAWSVQGPNEQYF
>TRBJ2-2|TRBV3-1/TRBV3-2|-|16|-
TGTGCCAGCAGCCAATTCATCAGGGCTAACACCGGGGAGCTGTTTTTT
CASSQFIRANTGELFF
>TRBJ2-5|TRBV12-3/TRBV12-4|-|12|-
TGTGCCAGCAGTTTCGCCTACGAGACCCAGTACTTC
CASSFAYETQYF
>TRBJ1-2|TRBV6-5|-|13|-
TGTGCCAGCAGCCAGACAGAATACTATGGCTACACCTTC
CASSQTEYYGYTF
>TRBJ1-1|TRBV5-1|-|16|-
TGCGCCAGCAGCTTGGCCGGGGGGCTAGTGGGCACTGAAGCTTTCTTT
CASSLAGGLVGTEAFF
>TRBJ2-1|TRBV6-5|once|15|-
TGTGCCAGCACCCCCCGGGTGGGGGGGCCTCGGGAGCAGTTCTTC
CASTPRVGGPREQFF
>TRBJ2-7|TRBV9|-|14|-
TGTGCCAGCAGCGTAGGAGAGGGGTTCTACGAGCAGTACTTC
CASSVGEGFYEQYF
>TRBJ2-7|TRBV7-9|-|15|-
TGTGCCAGCAGCTCCCAGTCCGCAGGGTACTACGAGCAGTACTTC
CASSSQSAGYYEQYF
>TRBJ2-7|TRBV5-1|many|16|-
TGCGCCAGCAGCTTGGCGAACGCAGGGGTAGTTCACGAGCAGTACTTC
CASSLANAGVVHEQYF
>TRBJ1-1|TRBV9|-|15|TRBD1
TGTGCCAGCAGCTTCAGGACAGGTTACCCTGATAGGGCTTTCTTT
CASSFRTGYPDRAFF
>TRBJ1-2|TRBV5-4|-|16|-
TGTGCCAGCAGCTCCTCGTACAGGGTAGAGAACTATGGCTACACCTTC
CASSSSYRVENYGYTF
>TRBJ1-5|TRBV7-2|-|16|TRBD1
TGTGCCAGCAGCCCCCGTGGGACAGGAGGCAATCAGCCCCAGCATTTT
CASSPRGTGGNQPQHF
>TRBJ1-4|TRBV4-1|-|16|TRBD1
TGCGCCAGCAGCCAAGTGGGGGACAGATCTAATGAAAAACTGTTTTTT
CASSQVGDRSNEKLFF
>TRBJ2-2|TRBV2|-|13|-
TGTGCCAGCACCTCATCGGGGGCCGGGGAGCTGTTTTTT
CASTSSGAGELFF